This section outlines one T cell receptor (beta chain) sequence together with its context. Its target is unknown. These data are taken from a study of post-analysis software for immune sequencing data. Study details: Both relapsing-remitting and secondary progressive multiple sclerosis featured among the disease courses, as did progressive-relapsing multiple sclerosis.

Carried by the TCR beta cDNA libraries were unique molecular identifiers. Each CDR3 protein gets one entry after TCRdb re-called the PCR reads with MiXCR. The sample carries hundreds of thousands of distinct CDR3 sequences, roughly 27% recorded once. The study's findings and limits: The normalized Chao1 diversity of multiple sclerosis patients was significantly lower than that of controls.

The origin of this receptor is a girl aged 5 to 17 with multiple sclerosis. Sequenced material: blood.

In DNA form, the CDR3 reads TGTGCCACCAGTGCCACGACAGGAATAACCTACAATGAGCAGTTCTTC. It is translated as CATSATTGITYNEQFF. The chain employs TRBV24-1 and TRBJ2-1; a weak D match, TRBD1 (6 bases). From germline, CDR1 is KGHDR and CDR2 SFDVKD. This CDR3 comprises 16 residues. V was cut by 5 bases and J by 2 bases, with 15 bases left in between.